The present T cell receptor (beta chain) was sequenced within a study of vaccination and CD4 T cells after COVID-19. Study-wide background: The convalescents were made up of six males and four females, two of whom were Hispanic. General study findings and limits: Investigators enrolled relatively few convalescent patients and included no early post-infection timepoints.

Treatment denoted: roughly 10-day PBMC culture with coronavirus spike peptide pools or control peptides (ViraFEST assay). Antigen-specific T cell expansion with peptide pools preceded TCR sequencing in the ViraFEST approach. The germline CDR1 and CDR2 sequences are SGHVS and FQNEAQ. V was clipped by 5 bases and J by 2 bases, with 10 bases between them. The CDR3 sequence is 14 residues long. The Oncomine TCR Beta short-read assay was applied to DNA of cultured CD4+ T cells. In this case, cultured CD4+ T cells provided the extracted genomic DNA. Via MiXCR, TCRdb re-called the PCR reads, giving one row per CDR3 protein. The table records about 11,000 distinct CDR3 sequences, around 64% of them present only once. As concerns this clonotype: The antigen remains unidentified.

Material for sequencing was CD4+ T cells from blood, cultured in vitro. The chain uses TRBV7-8 and TRBJ1-3, with D tentatively TRBD1 (5 bases). This clonotype was sampled from a human donor who had recovered from COVID-19. The CDR3 reads CASSSKGPGNTIYF. The CDR3 nucleotides read TGTGCCAGCAGCAGTAAGGGGCCTGGAAACACCATATATTTT. Looking up the rest from reference TRBV7-8 and TRBJ1-3 gives the full variable domain: GAGVSQSPRYKVAKRGQDVALRCDPISGHVSLFWYQQALGQGPEFLTYFQNEAQLDKSGLPSDRFFAERPEGSVSTLKIQRTQQEDSAVYLCASSSKGPGNTIYFGEGSWLTVV.